The 8 T cell receptor beta chains listed next were all sequenced from one sample in a study of T cell responses to AZD1222 COVID-19 vaccine. Repertoires were generated with immunoSEQ multiplex PCR, while TCRdb's copy carries only in-frame clones and drops some. The table records about 140,000 clones, 92% of them present only once. The sample here was peripheral blood, taken on day 0 of AZD1222 vaccination. Receptor source: an adult in good health.

The gene calls are TRBV10-3 and TRBJ1-2, with 12 bases matching TRBD1. Germline trimming cut 9 bases from V and 8 bases from J; bases unmatched to any gene: 4. This CDR3 comprises 12 residues. Looked up from germline, CDR1 is ENHRY and CDR2 is SYGVKD. The CDR3 bases are TGTGCCATGGGACAGGGGGCGGCGGGCTACACCTTC. Protein product: CAMGQGAAGYTF.

This rearrangement joins TRBV12-3 or TRBV12-4 to TRBJ2-5; D call uncertain. V was pared by 3 bases and J by 2 bases, with 7 bases between. The CDR3 consists of 13 residues. CDR3 amino acids: CASSLARQETQYF. In DNA form, the CDR3 reads TGTGCCAGCAGTTTGGCTAGACAAGAGACCCAGTACTTC.

The chain joins TRBV19 to TRBJ2-7; D call uncertain. The V gene lost 5 bases and the J gene lost 7 bases, with 18 bases spanning the gap. From germline, CDR1 is LNHDA and CDR2 SQIVND (reference sequence). The CDR3 is 14 amino acids. CDR3 DNA sequence: TGTGCCAGTAGTTACTTTGCAAGCCAGGCGGAGCAGTACTTC. It specifies CASSYFASQAEQYF.

A single count supports this clone. CDR3 in DNA: TGTGCCAGCAAGGCTCCTGGCAGGGGGCAAGGCGGGGAGCTGTTTTTT. Amino acid sequence: CASKAPGRGQGGELFF. The chain couples TRBV27 to TRBJ2-2, with TRBD1 matching over 8 bases. Trimming took 7 bases from V and 7 from J; bases not matched to a gene: 14. Germline V gene sequence: CDR1 MNHEY, CDR2 SMNVEV (reference sequence). The CDR3 length is 16 residues.

V usage is TRBV28 and J usage is TRBJ2-7; TRBD1 agrees at 7 bases. The CDR3 sequence is 15 residues long. Germline assignment: CDR1 MDHEN and CDR2 SYDVKM. Trimming removed 5 bases from V and 0 bases from J; junction bases left unmatched: 7. In nucleotides, the CDR3 is TGTGCCAGCAGTGTACCGGGACAGAGCTCCTACGAGCAGTACTTC. It is translated as CASSVPGQSSYEQYF.

This clone is a singleton in its sample. J is TRBJ1-5 and V is TRBV27; D is ambiguous. The germline V and J ends were trimmed by 3 bases and 0 bases, with 9 bases remaining between them. Germline CDR1 MNHEY, CDR2 SMNVEV (reference sequence). CDR3 length equals 15 residues. The CDR3 DNA is TGTGCCAGCAGTTTGCAGAGAGCTAGCAATCAGCCCCAGCATTTT. As protein: CASSLQRASNQPQHF.

Written as DNA, the CDR3 is TGTGCCAGCAGCCAGGGGTGGGAGGCGAATCAGCCCCAGCATTTT. Its protein is CASSQGWEANQPQHF. This sequence joins TRBV7-8 and TRBJ1-5; D is possibly TRBD1 (6 bases). Trimming cost V 5 bases and J 4 bases, with 15 bases left between them. The CDR3 has 15 amino acids. Germline lookup yields CDR1 SGHVS and CDR2 FQNEAQ. The full variable domain, rest sourced from reference TRBV7-8 and TRBJ1-5, is GAGVSQSPRYKVAKRGQDVALRCDPISGHVSLFWYQQALGQGPEFLTYFQNEAQLDKSGLPSDRFFAERPEGSVSTLKIQRTQQEDSAVYLCASSQGWEANQPQHFGDGTRLSIL.

The J gene is TRBJ1-3, the V gene TRBV6-5; D call uncertain. CDR3 length: 12 residues. The germline V and J ends were trimmed by 6 bases and 4 bases, with 7 bases remaining between them. Looked up from germline, CDR1 is MNHEY and CDR2 is SVGAGI. CDR3 sequence (DNA): TGTGCCAGCAGACCTCTGGGAAACACCATATATTTT. Translating gives CASRPLGNTIYF.